The sequence of this T cell receptor beta chain was determined in a study of cytomegalovirus exposure and HLA in healthy donors. Study background: Out of about 410 genotyped donors, about 76% belonged to the Caucasian-associated ancestry cluster. The study, taken as a whole, reports: Most TCR sequences proved rare, with some public TCRs found in many donors. In an earlier analysis, most TCR beta V segments were productive about 87% or about 30% of the time.

This clone was counted between two and nine times. Its antigen remains unidentified. PCR involved 60 Vbeta and 13 Jbeta primers. As handled by the study authors: The authors later counted 75 million to 90 million unique TCR beta chains, approximately 12 million of them shared. The assay was immunoSEQ multiplex PCR, and TCRdb's table has in-frame clones only and misses some. D and trimming come from the DNA, and the V and J calls and clone size come from that table. The sample contains 110,000 or so clones, roughly 15% of which appear only once. Germline V gene data show CDR1 as WNHNN and CDR2 as SYGVQD (reference sequence). The CDR3 is 17 amino acids. J was trimmed by 0 bases and V by 4 bases; bases with no gene match: 10.

The V and J genes are TRBV10-1 and TRBJ2-7; 9 bases map to TRBD1. This TCR came from a female donor in good health and CMV-seronegative. The sample consisted of PBMCs. The CDR3 nucleotides read TGCGCCAGCAGTGGCCTCCGGGACAGGGATAGCTCCTACGAGCAGTACTTC. It is translated as CASSGLRDRDSSYEQYF.